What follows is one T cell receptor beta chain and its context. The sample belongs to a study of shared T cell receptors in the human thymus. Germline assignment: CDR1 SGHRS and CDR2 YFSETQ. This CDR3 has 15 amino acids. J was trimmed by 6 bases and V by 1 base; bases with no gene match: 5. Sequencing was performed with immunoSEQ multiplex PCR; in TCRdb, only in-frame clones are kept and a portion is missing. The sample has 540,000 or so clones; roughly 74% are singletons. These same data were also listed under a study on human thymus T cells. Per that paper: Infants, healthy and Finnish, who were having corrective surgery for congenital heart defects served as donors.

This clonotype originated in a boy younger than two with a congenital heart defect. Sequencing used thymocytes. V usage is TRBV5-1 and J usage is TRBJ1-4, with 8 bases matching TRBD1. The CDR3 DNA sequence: TGCGCCAGCAGCTTGTGGCAGGGGGCGGATGAAAAACTGTTTTTT. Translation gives CASSLWQGADEKLFF. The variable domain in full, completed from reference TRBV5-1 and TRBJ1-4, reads KAGVTQTPRYLIKTRGQQVTLSCSPISGHRSVSWYQQTPGQGLQFLFEYFSETQRNKGNFPGRFSGRQFSNSRSEMNVSTLELGDSALYLCASSLWQGADEKLFFGSGTQLSVL.